This TCR beta chain originates from a study of cytomegalovirus exposure and HLA in healthy donors. On the study more broadly: It was reported in a later analysis that the same platform had been used for the roughly 110 validation repertoires as for the approximately 700 first-cohort repertoires.

A note on this clone: Its antigen is as yet unknown.

V dropped 1 base and J dropped 10 bases, with 11 bases sitting between them. The CDR3 loop spans 14 amino acids. The germline V gene encodes CDR1 LNHDA and CDR2 SQIVND (reference sequence). Study-wide points: Rarity held for most TCR sequences, but there were some public TCRs that occurred in many donors. As confirmed in vitro, a few CMV-associated chains were specific for CMV antigens.

Sequencing was performed with immunoSEQ multiplex PCR; in TCRdb, only in-frame clones are kept and a portion is missing. The sample contains around 160,000 clones, 84% of which appear only once. The clonotype originates from a young man in good health and CMV-seropositive. Sequencing was performed on PBMCs. The chain is built from TRBV19 and TRBJ1-6; TRBD1 is a possible D gene (6 bases). CDR3 DNA sequence: TGTGCCAGTAGTATAGGGACAGTTTTGTCACCCCTCCACTTT. Amino acids: CASSIGTVLSPLHF.